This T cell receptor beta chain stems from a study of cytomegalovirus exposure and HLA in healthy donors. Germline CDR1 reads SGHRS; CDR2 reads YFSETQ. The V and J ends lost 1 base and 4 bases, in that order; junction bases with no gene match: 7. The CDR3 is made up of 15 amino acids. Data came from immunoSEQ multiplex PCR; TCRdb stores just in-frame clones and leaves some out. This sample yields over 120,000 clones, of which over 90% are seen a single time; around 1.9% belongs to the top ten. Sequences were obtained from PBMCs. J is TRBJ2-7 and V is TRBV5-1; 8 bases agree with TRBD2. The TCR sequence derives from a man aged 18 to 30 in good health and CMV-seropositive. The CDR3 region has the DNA TGCGCCAGCAGCTTGAGCGGGGGAATAGCGTACGAGCAGTACTTC. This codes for CASSLSGGIAYEQYF.